This TCR beta chain was found in a study of neurological immune-mediated disorders. This clonotype was counted ten times or more. V lost 5 bases and J lost 3; bases outside the gene matches: 11. Germline CDR1 is SGHRS and CDR2 is YFSETQ. The CDR3 length is 15 residues. By 5'RACE with 10-nucleotide random UMIs, the cDNA was made. TCRdb recomputed calls from the 5' RACE reads with MiXCR, one row per CDR3 protein. The profile shows 20,000 to 25,000 distinct CDR3 sequences, less than 8% of them singletons. The sequencing input was CD8+ T cells from blood. The V and J genes are TRBV5-1 and TRBJ2-7, with 7 bases matching TRBD1. This TCR derives from a man between 18 and 29 years old in good health. Here the CDR3 reads CASRPEPGQIYEQYF. The CDR3 DNA is TGCGCCAGCAGGCCCGAGCCGGGACAGATCTACGAGCAGTACTTC. Supplemented by reference TRBV5-1 and TRBJ2-7, the full variable domain reads KAGVTQTPRYLIKTRGQQVTLSCSPISGHRSVSWYQQTPGQGLQFLFEYFSETQRNKGNFPGRFSGRQFSNSRSEMNVSTLELGDSALYLCASRPEPGQIYEQYFGPGTRLTVT.